This is a list of T cell receptor beta chains from one sample in a study of OX40 agonist ivuxolimab in advanced cancers. Clones were read by immunoSEQ multiplex PCR, and TCRdb kept only the in-frame ones, dropping some. Of over 70,000 clones in the sample, 85% to 90% were seen once. Sequenced here: CD4+ or CD8+ T cells sorted from blood, sampled in a trial of the OX40 agonist ivuxolimab. The receptors shown here come from an adult with an advanced solid tumor such as melanoma, head and neck, liver or kidney cancer. CDR3s include the opening cysteine and the closing phenylalanine or tryptophan. The D gene is left open where the match is weak. Clone size is shown for a subset of rows, as once, few, many or a class of expanded clone.

CDR3 DNA: TGTGCCAGCAGCCGGGGGGGGCGAATATACGAGCAGTACTTC
CDR3 protein: CASSRGGRIYEQYF
J gene: TRBJ2-7
D gene: NA
V gene: TRBV14
clone size: NA

CDR3 DNA: TGTGCCAGCAGCCGGACAGGGGACGCTGGGGCCAACGTCCTGACTTTC
CDR3 protein: CASSRTGDAGANVLTF
J gene: TRBJ2-6
D gene: TRBD1
V gene: TRBV13
clone size: NA

CDR3 DNA: TGTGCCAGCAGTGAATATCTGCTAGCGGGGGATGGTACCTCCTACAATGAGCAGTTCTTC
CDR3 protein: CASSEYLLAGDGTSYNEQFF
J gene: TRBJ2-1
D gene: TRBD2
V gene: TRBV2
clone size: NA

CDR3 DNA: TGTGCCAGCAGCTTGGCCACAGATACGCAGTATTTT
CDR3 protein: CASSLATDTQYF
J gene: TRBJ2-3
D gene: NA
V gene: TRBV5-4
clone size: NA

CDR3 DNA: TGTGCCAGCACCTCGAGGATGCGGGAGGGCCATTACGAGCAGTACTTC
CDR3 protein: CASTSRMREGHYEQYF
J gene: TRBJ2-7
D gene: TRBD2
V gene: TRBV11-3
clone size: once

CDR3 DNA: TGTGCCAGCAGCCCTCGACAGGATTCTGAAGCTTTCTTT
CDR3 protein: CASSPRQDSEAFF
J gene: TRBJ1-1
D gene: NA
V gene: TRBV9
clone size: NA

CDR3 DNA: TGTGCCAGCAGCTCCCCGAGGTCATACGAGCAGTACTTC
CDR3 protein: CASSSPRSYEQYF
J gene: TRBJ2-7
D gene: NA
V gene: TRBV7-9
clone size: NA

CDR3 DNA: TGTGCCAGCAGCGTAGAGGGGGGGGCTGGCGGGTACAATGAGCAGTTCTTC
CDR3 protein: CASSVEGGAGGYNEQFF
J gene: TRBJ2-1
D gene: NA
V gene: TRBV9
clone size: NA

CDR3 DNA: TGTGCCAGCGGGGATAGCAATCAGCCCCAGCATTTT
CDR3 protein: CASGDSNQPQHF
J gene: TRBJ1-5
D gene: NA
V gene: TRBV11-1
clone size: NA

CDR3 DNA: TGTGCCAGCAGCCCCAACGGGTGGCAGGGAAACACCATATATTTT
CDR3 protein: CASSPNGWQGNTIYF
J gene: TRBJ1-3
D gene: NA
V gene: TRBV9
clone size: NA

CDR3 DNA: TGCGCCAGCAGCTACGGCTATGGCTACACCTTC
CDR3 protein: CASSYGYGYTF
J gene: TRBJ1-2
D gene: NA
V gene: TRBV5-1
clone size: few

CDR3 DNA: TGTGCCAGCAGTGAACGATATATTGCAGGGAGGGATTATGGCTACACCTTC
CDR3 protein: CASSERYIAGRDYGYTF
J gene: TRBJ1-2
D gene: NA
V gene: TRBV25-1
clone size: once

CDR3 DNA: TGTGCCAGCAGCGGAGGAGGGGGGGCCTACGAGCAGTACTTC
CDR3 protein: CASSGGGGAYEQYF
J gene: TRBJ2-7
D gene: NA
V gene: TRBV9
clone size: NA

CDR3 DNA: TGTGCCAGCGGTACTGAAGCTTTCTTT
CDR3 protein: CASGTEAFF
J gene: TRBJ1-1
D gene: NA
V gene: TRBV13
clone size: NA

CDR3 DNA: TGTGCCAGCAGTTACACAGGGTGGGACTATGGCTACACCTTC
CDR3 protein: CASSYTGWDYGYTF
J gene: TRBJ1-2
D gene: NA
V gene: TRBV6-5
clone size: once

CDR3 DNA: TGTGCCAGCAGTTACGGGAAACGGGGGAGCTCCTACGAGCAGTACTTC
CDR3 protein: CASSYGKRGSSYEQYF
J gene: TRBJ2-7
D gene: NA
V gene: TRBV6-8
clone size: few

CDR3 DNA: TGTGCCAGCAGCCTAGCGGGAAAGTCGTACAATGAGCAGTTCTTC
CDR3 protein: CASSLAGKSYNEQFF
J gene: TRBJ2-1
D gene: TRBD2
V gene: TRBV7-9
clone size: NA

CDR3 DNA: TGTGCCTCCACAAGTCCCAGCTACGAGCAGTACTTC
CDR3 protein: CASTSPSYEQYF
J gene: TRBJ2-7
D gene: NA
V gene: TRBV11-2
clone size: NA

CDR3 DNA: TGCGCCAGCAGCCAAGGGCAGGGAGGGGATTCACCCCTCCACTTT
CDR3 protein: CASSQGQGGDSPLHF
J gene: TRBJ1-6
D gene: NA
V gene: TRBV4-1
clone size: NA

CDR3 DNA: TGTGCCAGCAGCGTCGGGGGGCTCGGGGAGCTGTTTTTT
CDR3 protein: CASSVGGLGELFF
J gene: TRBJ2-2
D gene: NA
V gene: TRBV9
clone size: NA

CDR3 DNA: TGCAGCGTTGAACTTCTAAAGGACGGGTCCTACGAGCAGTACTTC
CDR3 protein: CSVELLKDGSYEQYF
J gene: TRBJ2-7
D gene: NA
V gene: TRBV29-1
clone size: NA

CDR3 DNA: TGCAGCGTTGGAGAGGCAAACACCGGGGAGCTGTTTTTT
CDR3 protein: CSVGEANTGELFF
J gene: TRBJ2-2
D gene: NA
V gene: TRBV29-1
clone size: once

CDR3 DNA: TGTGCCAGCAGTACAGGGGACCCCACCTACGAGCAGTACTTC
CDR3 protein: CASSTGDPTYEQYF
J gene: TRBJ2-7
D gene: TRBD1
V gene: TRBV28
clone size: NA

CDR3 DNA: TGTGCCAGCAGCCCGGGCGATCGGCTAGCGGGCTACGAGCAGTACTTC
CDR3 protein: CASSPGDRLAGYEQYF
J gene: TRBJ2-7
D gene: TRBD2
V gene: TRBV5-5
clone size: NA

CDR3 DNA: TGTGCCAGCAGCTTCCCGGGTTCGAACACTGAAGCTTTCTTT
CDR3 protein: CASSFPGSNTEAFF
J gene: TRBJ1-1
D gene: NA
V gene: TRBV7-6
clone size: once

CDR3 DNA: TGCGCCAGCAGCCACCACAAAGAGCCGGGGCCCGGATACAATGAGCAGTTCTTC
CDR3 protein: CASSHHKEPGPGYNEQFF
J gene: TRBJ2-1
D gene: NA
V gene: TRBV4-1
clone size: NA

CDR3 DNA: TGTGCCAGTAGCTTGCCAAACACTGAAGCTTTCTTT
CDR3 protein: CASSLPNTEAFF
J gene: TRBJ1-1
D gene: NA
V gene: TRBV19
clone size: NA

CDR3 DNA: TGTGCCAGCAGTTCCAGCGGCGAGCAGTACTTC
CDR3 protein: CASSSSGEQYF
J gene: TRBJ2-7
D gene: NA
V gene: TRBV28
clone size: NA

CDR3 DNA: TGTGCCAGCAGCTTGGGGGCAGCGACCGCATTT
CDR3 protein: CASSLGAATAF
J gene: TRBJ1-6
D gene: NA
V gene: TRBV5-6
clone size: NA

CDR3 DNA: TGTGCCAGCAGTGAGACCGGGGGGGGCAATCAGCCCCAGCATTTT
CDR3 protein: CASSETGGGNQPQHF
J gene: TRBJ1-5
D gene: NA
V gene: TRBV2
clone size: NA

CDR3 DNA: TGCAGCTCCCGGACGGGCACAGATACGCAGTATTTT
CDR3 protein: CSSRTGTDTQYF
J gene: TRBJ2-3
D gene: NA
V gene: TRBV29-1
clone size: NA

CDR3 DNA: TGTGCCAGCAGCTTAGACAGGGGGTACCAAGAGACCCAGTACTTC
CDR3 protein: CASSLDRGYQETQYF
J gene: TRBJ2-5
D gene: TRBD1
V gene: TRBV11-2
clone size: NA

CDR3 DNA: TGTGCCAGCTCACCACCAGGCGGTCCCTACGAGCAGTACTTC
CDR3 protein: CASSPPGGPYEQYF
J gene: TRBJ2-7
D gene: NA
V gene: TRBV18
clone size: NA

CDR3 DNA: TGTGCCAGCAGCTTAGCCTTCTTGCAGCGGGGTTCCAACAATGAGCAGTTCTTC
CDR3 protein: CASSLAFLQRGSNNEQFF
J gene: TRBJ2-1
D gene: TRBD2
V gene: TRBV7-9
clone size: few

CDR3 DNA: TGTGCCAGCAGCCCCCTTCCGCTGACAGGGAGGAGGGAGACCCAGTACTTC
CDR3 protein: CASSPLPLTGRRETQYF
J gene: TRBJ2-5
D gene: NA
V gene: TRBV11-2
clone size: NA

CDR3 DNA: TGTGCCAGCAGCTTTCATTCTGGCCGGGAGCAGTTCTTC
CDR3 protein: CASSFHSGREQFF
J gene: TRBJ2-1
D gene: NA
V gene: TRBV7-2
clone size: NA

CDR3 DNA: TGTGCCAGCAGTCCAAACACGGAAGGTCAGCCCCAGCATTTT
CDR3 protein: CASSPNTEGQPQHF
J gene: TRBJ1-5
D gene: NA
V gene: TRBV27
clone size: NA

CDR3 DNA: TGTGCCAGCAGCTACAGCAGTCTGAACACTGAAGCTTTCTTT
CDR3 protein: CASSYSSLNTEAFF
J gene: TRBJ1-1
D gene: NA
V gene: TRBV7-9
clone size: once

CDR3 DNA: TGCGCCAGCAGCTTGTCAGGGGTCGGAAACACCATATATTTT
CDR3 protein: CASSLSGVGNTIYF
J gene: TRBJ1-3
D gene: NA
V gene: TRBV5-1
clone size: NA

CDR3 DNA: TGTGCCATCAGGGGAGGGAACAATGAGCAGTTCTTC
CDR3 protein: CAIRGGNNEQFF
J gene: TRBJ2-1
D gene: TRBD2
V gene: TRBV10-3
clone size: once

CDR3 DNA: TGTGCCAGCAGCCAACGCCGCCAGGGCACCGGGGAGCTGTTTTTT
CDR3 protein: CASSQRRQGTGELFF
J gene: TRBJ2-2
D gene: NA
V gene: TRBV14
clone size: once

CDR3 DNA: TGCGCCAGCAGTGAGACTGGGGCGGGAGATACGCAGTATTTT
CDR3 protein: CASSETGAGDTQYF
J gene: TRBJ2-3
D gene: NA
V gene: TRBV10-1
clone size: NA

CDR3 DNA: TGTGCCAGCGCCATTGTACAGGATACAGATACGCAGTATTTT
CDR3 protein: CASAIVQDTDTQYF
J gene: TRBJ2-3
D gene: NA
V gene: TRBV27
clone size: NA